One and the same sample provided the 6 T cell receptor beta chains below, sequenced in a study of T cell clonality in common variable immunodeficiency. TCRdb's table, derived via immunoSEQ multiplex PCR, lists solely in-frame clones and lacks some. Reported are approximately 58,000 clones, none seen only once; the ten largest carry around 5.4%. The sample taken for sequencing was peripheral blood mononuclear cells. The receptors originated from a person aged 18 to 70 in good health.

A remark on this clone: Read coverage stops 3 residues before the CDR3 terminus; the germline J gene supplies the remainder. The chain carries TRBV20-1 and TRBJ2-7; D may be TRBD1 (5 bases). The germline V and J ends were trimmed by 3 bases and 2 bases, with 11 bases remaining between them. CDR3 size: 13 residues. Germline lookup yields CDR1 DFQATT and CDR2 SNEGSKA (reference sequence). This CDR3 reads CSASPGNPYEQYF. The part of the CDR3 DNA that was read is TGCAGTGCTAGCCCAGGGAATCCCTACGAG.

This clone was detected many times. The CDR3 goes on 3 residues after the read ends, and that part is filled in from the germline J gene. V usage is TRBV6-1 and J usage is TRBJ1-1; 7 bases align to TRBD1. The CDR3 contains 15 residues. V was clipped by 4 bases and J by 5 bases; unmatched bases: 10. Germline-derived CDR1 and CDR2 are MNHNS and SASEGT. CDR3 loop: CASSARQGGATEAFF. CDR3 DNA (partial): TGTGCCAGCAGTGCAAGACAGGGAGGGGCAACTGAA.

This clone was observed a few times. Read coverage stops 3 residues before the CDR3 terminus; the germline J gene supplies the remainder. The rearrangement uses TRBV2 and TRBJ1-5, with D uncertain. Trimming pared 6 bases from V and 0 bases from J, leaving 6 bases between. The CDR3 has 13 residues. The germline V gene has CDR1 SNHLY and CDR2 FYNNEI. The CDR3 sequence is CASRQDSNQPQHF. CDR3 DNA (partial): TGTGCCAGCAGGCAGGATAGCAATCAGCCC.

Many counts were recorded for this clone. The read is 3 residues too short to cover the CDR3 end, so that end is filled in from the germline J gene. The gene calls are TRBV18 and TRBJ1-2, with a weak D call TRBD1 (6 bases). V dropped 5 bases and J dropped 4 bases, with 11 bases sitting between them. Germline lookup yields CDR1 KGHSH and CDR2 LQKENI. The CDR3 is 13 amino acids. CDR3 protein: CASSVGGGYGYTF. The sequenced part of the CDR3 DNA is TGTGCCAGCTCAGTCGGAGGGGGCTATGGC. Filled out from reference TRBV18 and TRBJ1-2, the complete variable domain reads NAGVMQNPRHLVRRRGQEARLRCSPMKGHSHVYWYRQLPEEGLKFMVYLQKENIIDESGMPKERFSAEFPKEGPSILRIQQVVRGDSAAYFCASSVGGGYGYTFGSGTRLTVV.

This clone has a count of ten or more. The CDR3 end is not reached by the read, which stops 3 residues before it; the germline J gene fills it in. The rearrangement uses TRBV28 and TRBJ2-1; D is possibly TRBD2 (6 bases). V was clipped by 4 bases and J by 5 bases, with 18 bases between them. The germline gives CDR1 MDHEN, CDR2 SYDVKM. CDR3 length: 16 amino acids. CDR3 DNA, as far as it was read: TGTGCCAGCAGTTATAGGGTGGGTGGACTAAACAATGAG. Translated: CASSYRVGGLNNE. The entire CDR3 protein is CASSYRVGGLNNEQFF.

Ten or more counts support this clone. The read terminates 3 residues ahead of where the CDR3 ends, so the germline J gene completes it. The rearrangement joins TRBV6-1 to TRBJ2-5; D is ambiguous. The CDR3 contains 14 residues. V was pared by 4 bases and J by 5 bases, with 14 bases between. CDR1 and CDR2 from the germline V gene are MNHNS and SASEGT. CDR3 residues: CASSVARRRETQYF. The part of the CDR3 DNA that was read is TGTGCCAGCAGTGTCGCGAGGCGGCGGGAGACC.